The 5 T cell receptor beta chains below were found in one sample sequenced in a study of vaccination and CD4 T cells after COVID-19. These TCRs' antigens remain unknown. Treatment of the sample: approximately 10-day PBMC culture with coronavirus spike peptide pools or control peptides (ViraFEST assay). An Oncomine TCR Beta short-read assay was used to sequence the DNA from cultured CD4+ T cells. MiXCR was run by TCRdb on the PCR reads, yielding one entry per CDR3 protein. The sample lists about 13,000 distinct CDR3 sequences; roughly half were seen once. The specimen sequenced was CD4+ T cells from blood, cultured in vitro. The receptors were gathered from a human donor who had recovered from COVID-19.

V is TRBV5-1 and J is TRBJ2-7; TRBD2 agrees at 8 bases. J was trimmed by 5 bases and V by 4 bases; bases with no gene match: 14. The CDR3 is made up of 16 amino acids. Germline CDR1 reads SGHRS; CDR2 reads YFSETQ. The CDR3 DNA is TGCGCCAGCAGCCCGACCCCAACTCGGGAGGGTAACGAGCAGTACTTC. The encoded protein is CASSPTPTREGNEQYF.

The genes are TRBV7-3 and TRBJ2-5, with D possibly being TRBD2 (5 bases). Trimming stripped 5 bases from V and 1 base from J, with 8 bases between. The V gene's germline CDR1 is SGHTA and CDR2 FQGTGA. The CDR3 is made up of 13 amino acids. The CDR3 is CASSIGSQETQYF. The CDR3 DNA is TGTGCCAGCAGCATTGGGAGCCAAGAGACCCAGTACTTC.

This clonotype has just a few counts. The V and J genes are TRBV7-2 and TRBJ1-3; the D is unclear. V lost 3 bases and J lost 8, with 8 bases in between. CDR1 and CDR2 (germline): SGHTA, FQGNSA. The CDR3 consists of 12 residues. The CDR3 DNA reads as TGTGCCAGCAGCTTCACAACGGACACCATATATTTT. As protein: CASSFTTDTIYF.

The chain links TRBV7-2 to TRBJ2-1; 11 bases match TRBD2. CDR3 length equals 15 residues. The V segment lost 5 bases and the J segment 7 bases; nucleotides outside the gene matches: 7. Germline CDR1 reads SGHTA; CDR2 reads FQGNSA. The CDR3 coding sequence is TGTGCCAGCAGCCAAACCGGGACTAGCGGAAATGAGCAGTTCTTC. Its protein product is CASSQTGTSGNEQFF.

The chain is built from TRBV7-3 and TRBJ2-5; D gene unclear. Germline V gives CDR1 SGHTA, CDR2 FQGTGA. Trimming took off 3 bases at V and 1 base at J, with 12 bases between the two ends. The CDR3 has 15 residues. CDR3 coding DNA: TGTGCCAGCAGCTTGACCAACACTTTCCAAGAGACCCAGTACTTC. As protein: CASSLTNTFQETQYF.